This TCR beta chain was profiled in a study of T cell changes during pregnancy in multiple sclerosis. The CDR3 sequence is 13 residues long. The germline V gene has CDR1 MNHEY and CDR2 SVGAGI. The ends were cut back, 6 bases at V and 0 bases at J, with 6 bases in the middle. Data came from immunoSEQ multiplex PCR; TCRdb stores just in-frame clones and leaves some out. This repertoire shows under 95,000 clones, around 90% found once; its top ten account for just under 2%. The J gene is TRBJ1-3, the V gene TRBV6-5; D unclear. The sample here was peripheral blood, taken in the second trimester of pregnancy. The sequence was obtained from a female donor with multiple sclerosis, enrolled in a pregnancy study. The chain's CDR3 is CASRQSSGNTIYF. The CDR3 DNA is TGTGCCAGCAGACAGTCCTCTGGAAACACCATATATTTT.